A selection of T cell receptor beta chains follows, all from one sample in a study of CD8 T cells in Susac syndrome. TCRdb analysed the immunoSEQ multiplex PCR reads with MiXCR anew, one entry per CDR3 protein. This table holds roughly 220,000 distinct CDR3 sequences, around 93% found once. The sequenced sample was CD4+ T cells from PBMCs. The receptors here all came from a human donor with Susac syndrome. The CDR3 runs from the conserved cysteine through the conserved F or W. D genes are given only for firm matches. Expanded clones get a size class; other rows say once, few or many, or leave the size out.

V gene,J gene,D gene,clone size,CDR3 DNA,CDR3 protein
TRBV2,TRBJ2-7,NA,few,TGTGCCAGCAGTGGTTACTACGAGCAGTACTTC,CASSGYYEQYF
TRBV9,TRBJ1-1,NA,NA,TGTGCCAGCAGCGTAGCTTCGGACACTGAAGCTTTCTTT,CASSVASDTEAFF
TRBV5-1,TRBJ1-5,NA,NA,TGCGCCAGCAGCTTGGCCGGGGGGTTGGTTGAGCCCCAGCATTTT,CASSLAGGLVEPQHF
TRBV5-1,TRBJ2-5,NA,NA,TGCGCCAGCAGCTTGGCCCCTCTCCCCCAAGAGACCCAGTACTTC,CASSLAPLPQETQYF
TRBV19,TRBJ1-4,NA,NA,TGTGCCAGTACTCTCCAAGGAGGGGAGAATGAAAAACTGTTTTTT,CASTLQGGENEKLFF
TRBV21-1,TRBJ2-1,NA,NA,TGTGCCAGCAGAGAGCCGCGGTCTGCTAACAATGAGCAGTTCTTC,CASREPRSANNEQFF
TRBV12-3/TRBV12-4,TRBJ2-6,TRBD1,NA,TGTGCCAGCAGTATGGGACAGGGGACTGGGGCCAACGTCCTGACTTTC,CASSMGQGTGANVLTF
TRBV28,TRBJ1-6,TRBD1,NA,TGTGCCAGCAAACCAGGGGGTTCACCCCTCCACTTT,CASKPGGSPLHF
TRBV5-6,TRBJ2-1,NA,NA,TGTGCCAGCAGCTTGACCCTGAATGAGCAGTTCTTC,CASSLTLNEQFF
TRBV11-3,TRBJ2-5,TRBD2,NA,TGTGCCAGCAGCTCGACCCGACCCCTTAGGACTAGCGGGGGCCAAGAGACCCAGTACTTC,CASSSTRPLRTSGGQETQYF
TRBV7-2,TRBJ1-2,NA,NA,TGTGCCAGCAGCCCCACCGGAGGAGTTACCTATGGCTACACCTTC,CASSPTGGVTYGYTF
TRBV11-1,TRBJ2-3,NA,NA,TGTGCCAGCAGCGTCGGCACAGATACGCAGTATTTT,CASSVGTDTQYF
TRBV28,TRBJ1-2,TRBD1,NA,TGTGCCAGCAGTAGACAGGGATACTATGGCTACACCTTC,CASSRQGYYGYTF
TRBV20-1,TRBJ2-7,TRBD2,NA,TGCAGTGCCTTCGGGACTAGCGGGGGGCTCAACTACGAGCAGTACTTC,CSAFGTSGGLNYEQYF
TRBV27,TRBJ1-1,TRBD1,NA,TGTGCCAGCAGTCCTACTGGGACAGGGGTCAGCACTGAAGCTTTCTTT,CASSPTGTGVSTEAFF
TRBV7-8,TRBJ2-3,TRBD1,once,TGTGCCAGCAGCCCCTGGACAGGCCTGAGGACAGATACGCAGTATTTT,CASSPWTGLRTDTQYF
TRBV5-1,TRBJ1-1,TRBD1,once,TGCGCCAGCAGCTTGGCGGCAGGGGGATGGAACACTGAAGCTTTCTTT,CASSLAAGGWNTEAFF
TRBV12-3/TRBV12-4,TRBJ1-1,NA,NA,TGTGCCAGCAGCCACCTCGTAAGGGAAGAAGCTTTCTTT,CASSHLVREEAFF
TRBV6-2/TRBV6-3,TRBJ2-1,TRBD2,NA,TGTGCCAGCAGAACGCGGACTAGCGGGGGGGATGAGCAGTTCTTC,CASRTRTSGGDEQFF
TRBV19,TRBJ2-1,NA,NA,TGTGCCAGTAGTATACAGCGGTTCTCCTACAATGAGCAGTTCTTC,CASSIQRFSYNEQFF
TRBV29-1,TRBJ1-2,NA,NA,TGCAGCGGATTAAGGAATTTTGGTGGCTACACCTTC,CSGLRNFGGYTF
TRBV20-1,TRBJ1-2,TRBD1,NA,TGCAGTGCTAGAGTCCCGGACAGGGACTATGGCTACACCTTC,CSARVPDRDYGYTF
TRBV7-2,TRBJ2-5,NA,NA,TGTGCCAGCAGCTTAGACGGCGGGGAGCAAGAGACCCAGTACTTC,CASSLDGGEQETQYF
TRBV3-1,TRBJ1-6,NA,NA,TGTGCCAGCAGCCAAGATGGGAGGAATTCACCCCTCCACTTT,CASSQDGRNSPLHF
TRBV27,TRBJ1-5,NA,NA,TGTGCCAGCAGTCCAACCGCCCAGGGGCATCAGCCCCAGCATTTT,CASSPTAQGHQPQHF
TRBV20-1,TRBJ2-1,TRBD1,NA,TGCAGTGCTAGAGATGGGACAGGGGCCTACAATGAGCAGTTCTTC,CSARDGTGAYNEQFF
TRBV30,TRBJ2-2,TRBD2,NA,TGTGCCTGGAAAGGACTAGCGGGGAGCACCGGGGAGCTGTTTTTT,CAWKGLAGSTGELFF
TRBV7-9,TRBJ2-2,TRBD1,NA,TGTGCCAGCAGCCGAGCTTTCGAGACAGGGACGACCGGGGAGCTGTTTTTT,CASSRAFETGTTGELFF
TRBV6-1,TRBJ2-1,NA,NA,TGTGCCAGCAGTGAAGCGAGTCTGCTCAATGAGCAGTTCTTC,CASSEASLLNEQFF
TRBV6-2/TRBV6-3,TRBJ2-3,NA,NA,TGTGGCAGCGGAGATTGGACGGGGTCAGATACGCAGTATTTT,CGSGDWTGSDTQYF
TRBV5-1,TRBJ2-1,TRBD1,NA,TGCGCCAGCAGCTTGGCCACAGGGGGAACCTACAATGAGCAGTTCTTC,CASSLATGGTYNEQFF
TRBV6-5,TRBJ2-1,NA,NA,TGTGCCAGCAGTTACTCGACTAGGCAGGAGCAGTTCTTC,CASSYSTRQEQFF
TRBV28,TRBJ2-7,TRBD2,NA,TGTGCCAGCAGTTCCAACCGACTAGCGGGGTCCTACGAGCAGTACTTC,CASSSNRLAGSYEQYF
TRBV19,TRBJ1-1,TRBD1,NA,TGTGCCAGTAGTACGGCCCGAGGGACAGGGGTGAACACTGAAGCTTTCTTT,CASSTARGTGVNTEAFF
TRBV7-2,TRBJ2-7,TRBD1,NA,TGTGCCAGCAGCTTAGCCCGGGGACAGGGATACGAGCAGTACTTC,CASSLARGQGYEQYF
TRBV3-1,TRBJ2-3,TRBD2,NA,TGTGCCAGCAGCCAAGTGGCCCCGGCGGGGGGCAAGACAGATACGCAGTATTTT,CASSQVAPAGGKTDTQYF
TRBV30,TRBJ1-1,NA,NA,TGTGCCTGGAGTCACCGAAGACGAGGGACTGAAGCTTTCTTT,CAWSHRRRGTEAFF
TRBV2,TRBJ2-4,NA,NA,TGTGCCAGCAGTGTTTTCAGGGACCTTCTAGCCAAAAACATTCAGTACTTC,CASSVFRDLLAKNIQYF
TRBV30,TRBJ2-7,NA,NA,TGTGCCTTGGCCCGCAAGGGGGATTCCTACGAGCAGTACTTC,CALARKGDSYEQYF
TRBV3-1,TRBJ2-7,NA,once,TGTGCCAGCAGCCAAGCAGGGTTGCCCTACGAGCAGTACTTC,CASSQAGLPYEQYF
TRBV29-1,TRBJ2-5,NA,NA,TGCAGCGTTGAAGGGTCCGGGGAATATGGCCAAGAGACCCAGTACTTC,CSVEGSGEYGQETQYF
TRBV4-2,TRBJ2-7,TRBD2,NA,TGTGCCAGCAGCCAAGGACTAGCTCGGGCCTACGAGCAGTACTTC,CASSQGLARAYEQYF
TRBV6-1,TRBJ1-5,TRBD1,once,TGTGCCAGCAGTGGTCGGGAAGGAGACAGGGGAAATCAGCCCCAGCATTTT,CASSGREGDRGNQPQHF
TRBV5-6,TRBJ2-5,TRBD1,NA,TGTGCCAGCAGCTCGACAGGGCATTCGGAGACCCAGTACTTC,CASSSTGHSETQYF
TRBV11-2,TRBJ2-3,NA,NA,TGTGCCAGCAGCTTCCAACGCCTCCACGCGACGGTGACTAGCACAGATACGCAGTATTTT,CASSFQRLHATVTSTDTQYF
TRBV6-1,TRBJ2-7,NA,NA,TGTGCCAGCAGTGCCCAGTCGGGACCCAGCTCCTACGAGCAGTACTTC,CASSAQSGPSSYEQYF
TRBV29-1,TRBJ1-2,TRBD1,once,TGCAGCGTTGTTAGGACAGGGGCAGCTAACTATGGCTACACCTTC,CSVVRTGAANYGYTF
TRBV20-1,TRBJ2-1,NA,NA,TGCAGTGCCACGTTCAATGAGCAGTTCTTC,CSATFNEQFF
TRBV19,TRBJ1-2,TRBD1,NA,TGTGCCAGTAGTCCACCCTGGGGACAGGGGCCCTATGGCTACACCTTC,CASSPPWGQGPYGYTF
TRBV9,TRBJ2-2,TRBD2,once,TGTGCCAGCAGCGTACCCGAGCGGGGGGGCCGGAGCACCGGGGAGCTGTTTTTT,CASSVPERGGRSTGELFF
TRBV3-1,TRBJ2-1,NA,once,TGTGCCAGCAGCCAAGTGGACTCAAACAATGAGCAGTTCTTC,CASSQVDSNNEQFF
TRBV11-2,TRBJ1-4,TRBD1,NA,TGTGCCAGCAGCTTAGTATCACAGGGGAATGAAAAACTGTTTTTT,CASSLVSQGNEKLFF
TRBV19,TRBJ1-2,TRBD1,NA,TGTGCCAGTAGTACTCGCAGGGGGCAAGACTATGGCTACACCTTC,CASSTRRGQDYGYTF